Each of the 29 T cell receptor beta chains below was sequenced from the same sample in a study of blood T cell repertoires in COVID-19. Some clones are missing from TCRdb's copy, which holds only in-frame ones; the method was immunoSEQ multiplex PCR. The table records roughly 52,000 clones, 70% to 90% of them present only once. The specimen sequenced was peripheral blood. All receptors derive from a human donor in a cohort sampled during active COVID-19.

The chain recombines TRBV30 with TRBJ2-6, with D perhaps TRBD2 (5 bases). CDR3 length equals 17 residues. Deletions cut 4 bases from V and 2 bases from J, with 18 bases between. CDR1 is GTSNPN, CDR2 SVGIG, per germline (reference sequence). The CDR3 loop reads CAWTRNFIGTGANVLTF. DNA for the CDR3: TGTGCCTGGACCCGGAACTTCATCGGGACTGGGGCCAACGTCCTGACTTTC.

The CDR3 nucleotides are TGTGCCAGTAGTATTGGGGGCGCCACGGGCAATCAGCCCCAGCATTTT. Amino acids: CASSIGGATGNQPQHF. The chain has TRBV19 and TRBJ1-5, with a weak D call TRBD1 (6 bases). CDR1 and CDR2 (germline): LNHDA, SQIVND (reference sequence). The CDR3 is 16 residues long. V was shortened by 3 bases and J by 2 bases, with 14 bases between the two germline ends.

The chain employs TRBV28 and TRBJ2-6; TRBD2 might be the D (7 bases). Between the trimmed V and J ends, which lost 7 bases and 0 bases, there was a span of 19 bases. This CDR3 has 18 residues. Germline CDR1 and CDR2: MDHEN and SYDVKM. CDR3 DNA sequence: TGTGCCAGCACCTCCCCCGGGGGGCGCTTCTCTGGGGCCAACGTCCTGACTTTC. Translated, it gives CASTSPGGRFSGANVLTF. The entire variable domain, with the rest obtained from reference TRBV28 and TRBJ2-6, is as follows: DVKVTQSSRYLVKRTGEKVFLECVQDMDHENMFWYRQDPGLGLRLIYFSYDVKMKEKGDIPEGYSVSREKKERFSLILESASTNQTSMYLCASTSPGGRFSGANVLTFGAGSRLTVL.

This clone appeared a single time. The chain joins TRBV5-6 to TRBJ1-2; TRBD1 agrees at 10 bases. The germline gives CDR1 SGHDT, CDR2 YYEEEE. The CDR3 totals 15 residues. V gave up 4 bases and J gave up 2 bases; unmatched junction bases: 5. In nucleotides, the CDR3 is TGTGCCAGCAGCATAGGACAGGGGGGCAACTATGGCTACACCTTC. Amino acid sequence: CASSIGQGGNYGYTF.

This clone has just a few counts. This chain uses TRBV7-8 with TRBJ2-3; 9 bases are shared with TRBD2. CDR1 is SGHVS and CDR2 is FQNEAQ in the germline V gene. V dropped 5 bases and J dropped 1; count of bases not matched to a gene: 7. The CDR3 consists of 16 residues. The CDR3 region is CASSPFSGRGTDTQYF. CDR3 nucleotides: TGTGCCAGCAGCCCCTTTAGCGGGAGAGGCACAGATACGCAGTATTTT.

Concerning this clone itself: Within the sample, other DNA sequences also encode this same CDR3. CDR3 protein: CASSLGQGAYEQYF. The CDR3 nucleotides read TGTGCCAGCAGCTTAGGACAGGGGGCCTACGAGCAGTACTTC. V gene TRBV11-3 combines with J gene TRBJ2-7, with 9 bases lining up with TRBD1. Germline CDR1 is SGHNT and CDR2 is YENEEA. This CDR3 comprises 14 residues. V trimming: 1 base; J trimming: 2 bases; junction bases outside the gene matches: 0.

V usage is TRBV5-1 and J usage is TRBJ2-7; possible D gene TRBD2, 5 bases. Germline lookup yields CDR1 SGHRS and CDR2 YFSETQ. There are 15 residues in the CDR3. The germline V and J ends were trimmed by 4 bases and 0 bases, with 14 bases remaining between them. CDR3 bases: TGCGCCAGCAGCCCGAGGGAGCGGAACTCCTACGAGCAGTACTTC. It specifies CASSPRERNSYEQYF.

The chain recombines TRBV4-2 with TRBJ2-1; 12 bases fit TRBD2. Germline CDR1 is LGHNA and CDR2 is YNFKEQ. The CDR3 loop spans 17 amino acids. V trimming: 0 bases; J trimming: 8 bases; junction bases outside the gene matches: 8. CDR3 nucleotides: TGTGCCAGCAGCCAAGATCTTGTACTAGCGGGAGGCTATGAGCAGTTCTTC. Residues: CASSQDLVLAGGYEQFF.

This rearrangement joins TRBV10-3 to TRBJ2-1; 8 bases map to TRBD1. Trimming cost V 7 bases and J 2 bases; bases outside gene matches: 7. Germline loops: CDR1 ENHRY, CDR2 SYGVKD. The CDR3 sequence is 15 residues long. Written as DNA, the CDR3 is TGTGCCATCAATCAACGGGACAGGCCCTACAATGAGCAGTTCTTC. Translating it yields CAINQRDRPYNEQFF.

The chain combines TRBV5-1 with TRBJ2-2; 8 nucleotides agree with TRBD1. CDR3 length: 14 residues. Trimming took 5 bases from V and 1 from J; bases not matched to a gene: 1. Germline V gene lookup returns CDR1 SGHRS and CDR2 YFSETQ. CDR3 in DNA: TGCGCCAGCAGTGGGACAGGGAACACCGGGGAGCTGTTTTTT. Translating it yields CASSGTGNTGELFF.

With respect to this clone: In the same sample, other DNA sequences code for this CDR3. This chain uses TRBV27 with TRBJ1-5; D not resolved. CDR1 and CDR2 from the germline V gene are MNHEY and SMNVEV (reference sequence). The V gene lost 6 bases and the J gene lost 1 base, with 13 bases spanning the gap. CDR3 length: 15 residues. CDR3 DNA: TGTGCCAGCAGGGCGGGCGTGTTGAGCAATCAGCCCCAGCATTTT. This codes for CASRAGVLSNQPQHF.

The CDR3 sequence: CASSFATGEDTQYF. The CDR3 DNA is TGCGCCAGCAGCTTCGCGACAGGGGAAGATACGCAGTATTTT. The chain recombines TRBV5-1 with TRBJ2-3, with TRBD1 matching over 8 bases. CDR3 length: 14 amino acids. Germline CDR1 is SGHRS and CDR2 is YFSETQ. The trim removed 2 bases at V and 5 bases at J, leaving 4 bases unmatched.

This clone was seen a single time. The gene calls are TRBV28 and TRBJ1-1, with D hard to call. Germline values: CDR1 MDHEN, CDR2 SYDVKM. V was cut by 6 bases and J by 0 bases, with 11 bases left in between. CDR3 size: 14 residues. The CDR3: CASRPPGLNTEAFF. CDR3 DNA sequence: TGTGCCAGCAGGCCGCCCGGTCTGAACACTGAAGCTTTCTTT.

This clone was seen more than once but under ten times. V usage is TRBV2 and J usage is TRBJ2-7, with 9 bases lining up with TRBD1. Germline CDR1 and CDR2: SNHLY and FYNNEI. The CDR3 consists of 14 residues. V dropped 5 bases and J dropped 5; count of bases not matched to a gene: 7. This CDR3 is CASSPLGQGNEQYF. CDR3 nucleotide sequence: TGTGCCAGCAGTCCCCTGGGACAGGGAAACGAGCAGTACTTC.

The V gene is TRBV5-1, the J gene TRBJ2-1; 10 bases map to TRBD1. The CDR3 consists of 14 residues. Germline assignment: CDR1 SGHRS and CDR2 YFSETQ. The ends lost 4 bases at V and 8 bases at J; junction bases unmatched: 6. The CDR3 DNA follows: TGCGCCAGCAGCCCGGGACAGGGGTTCGATGAGCAGTTCTTC. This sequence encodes CASSPGQGFDEQFF.

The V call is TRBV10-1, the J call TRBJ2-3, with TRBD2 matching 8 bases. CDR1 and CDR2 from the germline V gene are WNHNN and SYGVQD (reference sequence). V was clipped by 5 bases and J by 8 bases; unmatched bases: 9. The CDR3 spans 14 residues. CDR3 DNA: TGCGCCAGCAGTCCCCAGGGAGCGGGGGCTACGCAGTATTTT. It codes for CASSPQGAGATQYF.

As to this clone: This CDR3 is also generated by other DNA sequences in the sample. The CDR3 reads CASSVGLAGGTDTQYF. CDR3 nucleotides: TGTGCCAGCAGCGTAGGACTAGCGGGAGGGACAGATACGCAGTATTTT. This chain connects TRBV9 to TRBJ2-3; 14 bases agree with TRBD2. V lost 0 bases, J lost 3 bases, and 0 bases stayed unmatched. CDR3 size: 16 residues. Germline values: CDR1 SGDLS, CDR2 YYNGEE.

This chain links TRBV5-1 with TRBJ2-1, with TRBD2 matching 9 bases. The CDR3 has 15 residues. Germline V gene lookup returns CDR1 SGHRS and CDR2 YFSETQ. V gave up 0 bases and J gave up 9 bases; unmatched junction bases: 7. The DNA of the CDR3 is TGCGCCAGCAGCTTGGGTAGCGGGAGTTTAAGTGAGCAGTTCTTC. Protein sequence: CASSLGSGSLSEQFF.

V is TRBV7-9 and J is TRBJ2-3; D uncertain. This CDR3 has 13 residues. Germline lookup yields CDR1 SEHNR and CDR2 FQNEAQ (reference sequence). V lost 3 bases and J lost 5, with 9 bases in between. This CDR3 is CASSLTSLDTQYF. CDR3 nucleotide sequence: TGTGCCAGCAGCTTGACATCATTAGATACGCAGTATTTT.

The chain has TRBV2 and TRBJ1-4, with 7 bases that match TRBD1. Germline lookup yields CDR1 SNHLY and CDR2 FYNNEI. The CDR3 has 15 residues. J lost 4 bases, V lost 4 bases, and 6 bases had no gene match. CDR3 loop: CASSATGTVNEKLFF. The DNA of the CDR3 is TGTGCCAGCAGTGCTACCGGGACAGTTAATGAAAAACTGTTTTTT. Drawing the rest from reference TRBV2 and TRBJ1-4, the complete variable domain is EPEVTQTPSHQVTQMGQEVILRCVPISNHLYFYWYRQILGQKVEFLVSFYNNEISEKSEIFDDQFSVERPDGSNFTLKIRSTKLEDSAMYFCASSATGTVNEKLFFGSGTQLSVL.

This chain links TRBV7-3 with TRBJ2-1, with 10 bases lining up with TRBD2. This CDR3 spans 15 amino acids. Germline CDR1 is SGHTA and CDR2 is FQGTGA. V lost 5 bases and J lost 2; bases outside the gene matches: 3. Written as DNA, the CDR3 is TGTGCCAGCAGCCACACTAGCGGGGCCTACAATGAGCAGTTCTTC. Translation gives CASSHTSGAYNEQFF.

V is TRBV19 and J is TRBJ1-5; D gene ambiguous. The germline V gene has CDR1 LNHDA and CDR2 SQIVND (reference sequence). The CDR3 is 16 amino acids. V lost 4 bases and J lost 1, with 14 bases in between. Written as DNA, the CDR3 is TGTGCCAGTAGTACCCCGACGGAGGGCAGCAATCAGCCCCAGCATTTT. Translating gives CASSTPTEGSNQPQHF. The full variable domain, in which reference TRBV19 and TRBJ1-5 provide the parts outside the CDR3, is DGGITQSPKYLFRKEGQNVTLSCEQNLNHDAMYWYRQDPGQGLRLIYYSQIVNDFQKGDIAEGYSVSREKKESFPLTVTSAQKNPTAFYLCASSTPTEGSNQPQHFGDGTRLSIL.

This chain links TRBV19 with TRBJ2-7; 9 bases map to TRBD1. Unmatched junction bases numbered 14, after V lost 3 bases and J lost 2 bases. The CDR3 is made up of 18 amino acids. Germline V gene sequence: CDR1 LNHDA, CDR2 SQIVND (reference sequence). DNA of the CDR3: TGTGCCAGTAGTATTAGGGCCAGCGGACAGGGGTATACCTACGAGCAGTACTTC. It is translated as CASSIRASGQGYTYEQYF.

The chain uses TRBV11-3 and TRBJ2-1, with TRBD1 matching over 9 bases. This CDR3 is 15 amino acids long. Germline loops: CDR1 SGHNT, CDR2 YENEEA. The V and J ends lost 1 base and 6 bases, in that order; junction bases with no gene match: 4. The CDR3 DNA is TGTGCCAGCAGCTTAGCCGGGGACAGGGTCAATGAGCAGTTCTTC. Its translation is CASSLAGDRVNEQFF.

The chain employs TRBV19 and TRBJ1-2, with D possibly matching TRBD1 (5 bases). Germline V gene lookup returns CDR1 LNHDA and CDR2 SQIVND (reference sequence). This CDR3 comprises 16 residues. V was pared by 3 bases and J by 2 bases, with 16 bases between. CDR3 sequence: CASSILQGTANYGYTF. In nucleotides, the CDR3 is TGTGCCAGTAGTATTCTTCAGGGCACGGCGAACTATGGCTACACCTTC.

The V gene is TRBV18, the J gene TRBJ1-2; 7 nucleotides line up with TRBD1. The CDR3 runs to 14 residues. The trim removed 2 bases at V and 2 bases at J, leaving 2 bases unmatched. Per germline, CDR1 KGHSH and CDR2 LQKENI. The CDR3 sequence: CASSPGTENYGYTF. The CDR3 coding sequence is TGTGCCAGCTCACCAGGGACAGAAAACTATGGCTACACCTTC.

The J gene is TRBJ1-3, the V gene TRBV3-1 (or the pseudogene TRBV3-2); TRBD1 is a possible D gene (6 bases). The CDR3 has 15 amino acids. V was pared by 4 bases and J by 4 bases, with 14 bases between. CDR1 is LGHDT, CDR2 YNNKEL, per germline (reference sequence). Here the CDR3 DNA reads TGTGCCAGCAGCCCTAGCGGGGGGCGCGGAAACACCATATATTTT. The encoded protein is CASSPSGGRGNTIYF.

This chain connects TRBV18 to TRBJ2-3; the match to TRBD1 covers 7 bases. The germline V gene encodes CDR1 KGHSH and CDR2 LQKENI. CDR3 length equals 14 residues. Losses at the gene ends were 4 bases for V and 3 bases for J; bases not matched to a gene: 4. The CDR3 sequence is CASSQGAGTDTQYF. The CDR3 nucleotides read TGTGCCAGCTCACAGGGGGCCGGGACAGATACGCAGTATTTT. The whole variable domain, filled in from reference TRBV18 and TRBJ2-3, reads NAGVMQNPRHLVRRRGQEARLRCSPMKGHSHVYWYRQLPEEGLKFMVYLQKENIIDESGMPKERFSAEFPKEGPSILRIQQVVRGDSAAYFCASSQGAGTDTQYFGPGTRLTVL.

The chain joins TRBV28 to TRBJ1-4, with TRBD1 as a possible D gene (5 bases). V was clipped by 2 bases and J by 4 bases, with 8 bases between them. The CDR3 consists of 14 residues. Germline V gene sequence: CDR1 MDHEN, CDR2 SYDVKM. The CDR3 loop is CASSLGALNEKLFF. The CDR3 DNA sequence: TGTGCCAGCAGTTTAGGGGCCCTTAATGAAAAACTGTTTTTT.